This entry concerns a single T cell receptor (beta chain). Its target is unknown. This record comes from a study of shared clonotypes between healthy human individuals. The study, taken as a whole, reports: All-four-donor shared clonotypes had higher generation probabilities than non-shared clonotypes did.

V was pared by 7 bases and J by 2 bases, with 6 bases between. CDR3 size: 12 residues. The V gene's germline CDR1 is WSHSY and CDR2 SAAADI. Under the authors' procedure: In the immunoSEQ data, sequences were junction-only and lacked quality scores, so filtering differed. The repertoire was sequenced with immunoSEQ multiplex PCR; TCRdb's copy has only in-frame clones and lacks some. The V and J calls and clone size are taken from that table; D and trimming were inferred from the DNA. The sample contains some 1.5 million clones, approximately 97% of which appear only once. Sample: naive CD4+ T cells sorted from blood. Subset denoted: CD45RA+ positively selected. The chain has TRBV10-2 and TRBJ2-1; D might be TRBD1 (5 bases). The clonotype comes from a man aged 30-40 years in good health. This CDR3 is CASTDTYNEQFF. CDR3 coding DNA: TGCGCCAGCACGGACACCTACAATGAGCAGTTCTTC.